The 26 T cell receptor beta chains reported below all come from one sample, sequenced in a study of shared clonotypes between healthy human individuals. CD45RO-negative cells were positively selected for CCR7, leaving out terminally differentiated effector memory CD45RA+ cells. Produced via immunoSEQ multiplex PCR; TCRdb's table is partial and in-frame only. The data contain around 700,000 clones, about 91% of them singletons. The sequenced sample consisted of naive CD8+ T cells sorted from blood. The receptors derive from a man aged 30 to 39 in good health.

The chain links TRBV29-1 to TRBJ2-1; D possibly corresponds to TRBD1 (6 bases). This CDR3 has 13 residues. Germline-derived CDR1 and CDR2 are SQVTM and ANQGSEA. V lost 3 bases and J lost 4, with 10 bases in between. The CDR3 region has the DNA TGCAGCGTTGATTCAAGGGGGTACAATGAGCAGTTCTTC. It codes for CSVDSRGYNEQFF.

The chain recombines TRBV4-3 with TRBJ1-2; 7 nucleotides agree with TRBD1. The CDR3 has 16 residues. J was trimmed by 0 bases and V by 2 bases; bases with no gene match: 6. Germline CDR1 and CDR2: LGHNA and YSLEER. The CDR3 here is CASSQNAGQPNYGYTF. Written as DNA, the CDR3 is TGCGCCAGCAGCCAAAATGCGGGACAGCCTAACTATGGCTACACCTTC.

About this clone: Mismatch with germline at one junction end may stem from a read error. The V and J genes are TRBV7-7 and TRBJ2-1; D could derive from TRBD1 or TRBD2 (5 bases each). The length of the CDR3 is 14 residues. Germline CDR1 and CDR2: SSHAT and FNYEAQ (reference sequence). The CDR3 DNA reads TGTGCTAGCAGCTTAAGGGACGGCTACAATGAGCAGTTCTTC. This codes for CASSLRDGYNEQFF.

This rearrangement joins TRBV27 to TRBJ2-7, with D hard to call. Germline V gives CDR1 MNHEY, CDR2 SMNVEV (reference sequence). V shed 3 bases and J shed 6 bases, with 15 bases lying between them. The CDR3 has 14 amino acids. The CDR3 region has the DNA TGTGCCAGCAGTTTTCCGTCGGTGAATGGCGAGCAGTACTTC. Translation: CASSFPSVNGEQYF.

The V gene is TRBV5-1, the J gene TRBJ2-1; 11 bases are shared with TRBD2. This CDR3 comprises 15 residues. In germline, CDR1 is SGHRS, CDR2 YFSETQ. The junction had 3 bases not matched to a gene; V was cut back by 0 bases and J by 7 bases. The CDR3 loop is CASSLESSGRNEQFF. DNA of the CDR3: TGCGCCAGCAGCTTGGAGTCTAGCGGGAGGAATGAGCAGTTCTTC.

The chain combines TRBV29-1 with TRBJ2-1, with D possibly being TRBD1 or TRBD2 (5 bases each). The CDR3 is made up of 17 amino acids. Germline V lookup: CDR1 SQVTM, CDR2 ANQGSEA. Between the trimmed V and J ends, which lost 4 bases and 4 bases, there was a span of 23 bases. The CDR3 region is CSVVWQGLLVRYNEQFF. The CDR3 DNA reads TGCAGCGTTGTTTGGCAGGGCCTACTAGTTCGGTACAATGAGCAGTTCTTC.

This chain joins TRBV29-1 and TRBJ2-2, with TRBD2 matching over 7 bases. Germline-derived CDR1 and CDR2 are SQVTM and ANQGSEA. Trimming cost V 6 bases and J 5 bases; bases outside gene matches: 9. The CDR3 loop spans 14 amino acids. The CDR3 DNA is TGCAGCGTCTCCGGACTAGATTGGACCGGGGAGCTGTTTTTT. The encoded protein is CSVSGLDWTGELFF.

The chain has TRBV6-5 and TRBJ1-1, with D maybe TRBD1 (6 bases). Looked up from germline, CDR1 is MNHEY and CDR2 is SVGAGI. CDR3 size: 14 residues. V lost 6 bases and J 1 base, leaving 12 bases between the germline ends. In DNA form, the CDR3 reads TGTGCCAGCAGCCAGACAGGTGAGAACACTGAAGCTTTCTTT. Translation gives CASSQTGENTEAFF.

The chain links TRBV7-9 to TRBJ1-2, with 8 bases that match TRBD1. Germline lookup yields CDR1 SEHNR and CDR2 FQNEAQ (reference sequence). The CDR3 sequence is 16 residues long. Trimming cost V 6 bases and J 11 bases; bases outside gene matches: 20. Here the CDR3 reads CASRPGQGPPVTQYTF. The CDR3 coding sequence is TGTGCCAGCAGGCCCGGACAGGGACCTCCTGTAACGCAATACACCTTC.

CDR3 residues: CASSQDSGYNNEQFF. Written as DNA, the CDR3 is TGCGCCAGCAGCCAAGATTCCGGCTACAACAATGAGCAGTTCTTC. This chain joins TRBV4-3 and TRBJ2-1; no clear D. CDR1 and CDR2 (germline): LGHNA, YSLEER. The CDR3 is 15 amino acids. The ends were cut back, 0 bases at V and 5 bases at J, with 11 bases in the middle.

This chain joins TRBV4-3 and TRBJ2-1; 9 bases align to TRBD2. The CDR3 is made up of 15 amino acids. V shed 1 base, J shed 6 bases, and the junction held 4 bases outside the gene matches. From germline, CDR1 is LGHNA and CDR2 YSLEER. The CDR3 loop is CASSQGQGLANEQFF. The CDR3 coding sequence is TGCGCCAGCAGCCAAGGTCAGGGACTAGCCAATGAGCAGTTCTTC.

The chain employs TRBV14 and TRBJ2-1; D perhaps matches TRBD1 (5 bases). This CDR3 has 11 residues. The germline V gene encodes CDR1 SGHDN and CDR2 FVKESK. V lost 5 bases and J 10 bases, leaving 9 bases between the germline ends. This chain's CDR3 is CASSGATEQFF. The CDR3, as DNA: TGTGCCAGCAGCGGGGCGACCGAGCAGTTCTTC.

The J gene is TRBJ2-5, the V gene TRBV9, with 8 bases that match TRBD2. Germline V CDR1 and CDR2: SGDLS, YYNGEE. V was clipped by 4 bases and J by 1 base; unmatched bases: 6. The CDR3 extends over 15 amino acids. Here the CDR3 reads CASSSLAGLQETQYF. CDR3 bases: TGTGCCAGCAGCTCCCTAGCGGGCCTCCAAGAGACCCAGTACTTC. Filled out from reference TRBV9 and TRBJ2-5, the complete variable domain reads DSGVTQTPKHLITATGQRVTLRCSPRSGDLSVYWYQQSLDQGLQFLIQYYNGEERAKGNILERFSAQQFPDLHSELNLSSLELGDSALYFCASSSLAGLQETQYFGPGTRLLVL.

Written as DNA, the CDR3 is TGTGCCAGCAGTTTATATGGACAGGGGGCGCCGGGCACTGAAGCTTTCTTT. It encodes CASSLYGQGAPGTEAFF. The chain has TRBV28 and TRBJ1-1; 11 bases are shared with TRBD1. Per the germline V gene, CDR1 is MDHEN and CDR2 is SYDVKM. V shed 1 base, J shed 4 bases, and the junction held 8 bases outside the gene matches. There are 17 residues in the CDR3. The complete variable domain, with remaining parts taken from reference TRBV28 and TRBJ1-1, reads DVKVTQSSRYLVKRTGEKVFLECVQDMDHENMFWYRQDPGLGLRLIYFSYDVKMKEKGDIPEGYSVSREKKERFSLILESASTNQTSMYLCASSLYGQGAPGTEAFFGQGTRLTVV.

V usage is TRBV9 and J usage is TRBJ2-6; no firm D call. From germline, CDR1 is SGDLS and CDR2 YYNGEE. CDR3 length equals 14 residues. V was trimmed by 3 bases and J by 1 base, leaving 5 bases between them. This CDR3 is CASSAGSGANVLTF. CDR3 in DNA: TGTGCCAGCAGCGCCGGGTCTGGGGCCAACGTCCTGACTTTC. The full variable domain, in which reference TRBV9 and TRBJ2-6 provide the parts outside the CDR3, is DSGVTQTPKHLITATGQRVTLRCSPRSGDLSVYWYQQSLDQGLQFLIQYYNGEERAKGNILERFSAQQFPDLHSELNLSSLELGDSALYFCASSAGSGANVLTFGAGSRLTVL.

CDR3 DNA: TGCGCCAGCAGCCTGGGGGTTGCTAGCACAGATACGCAGTATTTT. Encoded protein: CASSLGVASTDTQYF. The chain combines TRBV5-1 with TRBJ2-3; D possibly matches TRBD1 or TRBD2 (5 bases each). CDR3 size: 15 residues. Germline CDR1 reads SGHRS; CDR2 reads YFSETQ. Trimming stripped 4 bases from V and 0 bases from J, with 12 bases between.

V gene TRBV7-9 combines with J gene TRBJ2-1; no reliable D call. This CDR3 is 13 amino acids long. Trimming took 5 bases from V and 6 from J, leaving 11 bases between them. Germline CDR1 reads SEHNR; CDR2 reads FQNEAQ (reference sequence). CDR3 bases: TGTGCCAGCAGCCCAGACGTTCTCAATGAGCAGTTCTTC. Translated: CASSPDVLNEQFF.

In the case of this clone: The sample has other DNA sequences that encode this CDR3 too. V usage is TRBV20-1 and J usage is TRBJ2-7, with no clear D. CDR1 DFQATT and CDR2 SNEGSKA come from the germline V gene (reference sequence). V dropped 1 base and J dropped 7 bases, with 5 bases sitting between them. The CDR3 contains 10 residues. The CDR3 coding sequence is TGCAGTGCTAGAGGGGGTGAGCAGTACTTC. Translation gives CSARGGEQYF.

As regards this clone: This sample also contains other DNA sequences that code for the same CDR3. CDR3 protein: CASSPRDSSYEQYF. CDR3 coding DNA: TGTGCCAGCAGCCCGCGGGACAGCTCCTACGAGCAGTACTTC. J is TRBJ2-7 and V is TRBV7-9; D is possibly TRBD1 (7 bases). The V end lost 5 bases, the J end lost 0 bases, and 11 bases lay between the germline ends. CDR1 is SEHNR, CDR2 FQNEAQ, per germline (reference sequence). CDR3 size: 14 residues.

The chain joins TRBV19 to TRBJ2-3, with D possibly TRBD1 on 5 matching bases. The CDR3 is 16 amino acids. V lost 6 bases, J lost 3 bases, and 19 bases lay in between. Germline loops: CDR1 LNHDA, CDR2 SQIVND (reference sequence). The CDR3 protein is CASRLRMQGRTDTQYF. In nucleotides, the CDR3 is TGTGCCAGTAGGCTACGCATGCAGGGCCGGACAGATACGCAGTATTTT.

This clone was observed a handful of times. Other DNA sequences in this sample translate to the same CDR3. CDR3 DNA: TGCAGCGTAGAGAACACCGGGGAGCTGTTTTTT. Encoded protein: CSVENTGELFF. The chain combines TRBV29-1 with TRBJ2-2; D is unresolved. The CDR3 runs 11 residues. V lost 6 bases to trimming and J lost 1 base, with 3 bases between them. In germline, CDR1 is SQVTM, CDR2 ANQGSEA.

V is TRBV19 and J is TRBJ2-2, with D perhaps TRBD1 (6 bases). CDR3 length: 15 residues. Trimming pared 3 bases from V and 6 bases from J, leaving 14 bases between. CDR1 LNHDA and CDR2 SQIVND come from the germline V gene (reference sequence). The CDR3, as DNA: TGTGCCAGTAGTATCAAGACAGGCGCGTCCGGGGAGCTGTTTTTT. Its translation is CASSIKTGASGELFF.

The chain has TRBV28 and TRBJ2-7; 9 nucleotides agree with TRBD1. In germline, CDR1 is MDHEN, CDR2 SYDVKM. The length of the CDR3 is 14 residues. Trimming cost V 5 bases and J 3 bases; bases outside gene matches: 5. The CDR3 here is CASSLRQGDYEQYF. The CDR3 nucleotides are TGTGCCAGCAGTCTTAGACAGGGGGACTACGAGCAGTACTTC.

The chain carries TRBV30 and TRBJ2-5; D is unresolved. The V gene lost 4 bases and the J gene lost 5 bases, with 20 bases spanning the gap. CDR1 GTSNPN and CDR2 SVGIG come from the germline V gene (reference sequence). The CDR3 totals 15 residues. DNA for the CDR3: TGTGCCTGGATGGGGTCAAGGGCGGATCGGGAGACCCAGTACTTC. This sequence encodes CAWMGSRADRETQYF.

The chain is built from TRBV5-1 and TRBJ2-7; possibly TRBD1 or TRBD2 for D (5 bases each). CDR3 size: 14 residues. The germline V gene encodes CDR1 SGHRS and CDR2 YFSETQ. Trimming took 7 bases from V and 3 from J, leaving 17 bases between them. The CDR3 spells CASGDADSFYEQYF. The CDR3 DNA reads TGCGCCAGCGGGGACGCAGACTCATTCTACGAGCAGTACTTC. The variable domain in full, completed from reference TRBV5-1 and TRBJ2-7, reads KAGVTQTPRYLIKTRGQQVTLSCSPISGHRSVSWYQQTPGQGLQFLFEYFSETQRNKGNFPGRFSGRQFSNSRSEMNVSTLELGDSALYLCASGDADSFYEQYFGPGTRLTVT.

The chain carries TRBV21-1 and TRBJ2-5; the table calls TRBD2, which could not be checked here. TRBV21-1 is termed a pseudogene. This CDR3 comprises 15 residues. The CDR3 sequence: CASSKIGTSEKTQYF. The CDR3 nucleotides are TGTGCCAGCAGCAAAATCGGGACTAGCGAAAAGACCCAGTACTTC.